The following is a TCR beta chain sequence with its context. Its antigen is not identified. Germline CDR1 reads SGHNT; CDR2 reads YYREEE (reference sequence). V was trimmed by 1 base and J by 2 bases, leaving 9 bases between them. The length of the CDR3 is 14 residues. The data derive from a study of cytomegalovirus exposure and HLA in healthy donors. PCR involved 60 Vbeta and 13 Jbeta primers. Generated by immunoSEQ multiplex PCR, the TCRdb table keeps only in-frame clones and is missing some. This table holds 80,000 or so clones. Findings and caveats of the study: Several of the most significant clusters appeared linked to common viral pathogens, based on a later analysis. Some V segments (TRBV6-2 and TRBV6-3 among them) were excluded as indistinguishable.

The chain recombines TRBV5-4 with TRBJ1-1; tentatively, D is TRBD1 (5 bases). Input material: PBMCs. The TCR comes from a man between 50 and 59 years old in good health and CMV-seropositive. The CDR3 reads CASSLSRVNTEAFF. CDR3 nucleotides: TGTGCCAGCAGCTTGAGCAGGGTAAACACTGAAGCTTTCTTT.